These 32 T cell receptor beta chains were sequenced from one sample in a study of T-cell memory formation after mild COVID-19. MiXCR was run by TCRdb on the 5' RACE reads, yielding one entry per CDR3 protein. This sample carries 150,000 to 200,000 distinct CDR3 sequences, about 28% of them seen once, and the ten largest clones take around 11%. The sample taken for sequencing was PBMCs or a T cell subset sorted from them (not recorded which). The receptors here all came from an adult woman who had mild COVID-19 (a few samples of this study predate the infection). Cell type and time point are not known.

The chain is built from TRBV4-2 and TRBJ2-1, with D perhaps TRBD2 (5 bases). This CDR3 is 13 amino acids long. CDR1 LGHNA and CDR2 YNFKEQ come from the germline V gene. The V end lost 2 bases, the J end lost 8 bases, and 10 bases lay between the germline ends. CDR3 DNA: TGTGCCAGCAGCCAACTGAGCGGAGATGAGCAGTTCTTC. Translated, it gives CASSQLSGDEQFF.

The V gene is TRBV6-2 or TRBV6-3, the J gene TRBJ2-7; either TRBD1 or TRBD2 may supply D (5 bases each). V lost 7 bases to trimming and J lost 4 bases, with 20 bases between them. In germline, CDR1 is MNHEY, CDR2 SVGEGT. The CDR3 runs to 15 residues. The CDR3, as DNA: TGTGCCAGCACCCGAGGGGATGGACAACGATACGAGCAGTACTTC. It codes for CASTRGDGQRYEQYF.

The rearrangement links TRBV12-3 or TRBV12-4 to TRBJ2-1; TRBD2 might be the D (5 bases). Trimming removed 6 bases from V and 8 bases from J, with 14 bases in between. The CDR3 sequence is 13 residues long. The CDR3 nucleotides are TGTGCCAGCAGCCGTAGGGAGCACCATGAGCAGTTCTTC. As protein: CASSRREHHEQFF.

This CDR3 is CASSFSGAVYGYTF. As DNA, the CDR3 is TGTGCCAGCAGTTTCTCAGGGGCCGTCTATGGCTACACCTTC. The chain links TRBV12-3 or TRBV12-4 to TRBJ1-2; tentative D call: TRBD1 (6 bases). V lost 3 bases and J lost 4, with 12 bases in between. The CDR3 extends over 14 amino acids.

This chain joins TRBV7-6 and TRBJ2-3, with D perhaps matching TRBD2 (6 bases). V lost 2 bases, J lost 2 bases, and 14 bases lay in between. The CDR3 consists of 16 residues. Germline V gene data show CDR1 as SGHVS and CDR2 as FNYEAQ. The DNA for the CDR3 is TGTGCCAGCAGCTTATTCTCGTCTAGCGACACAGATACGCAGTATTTT. This translates into CASSLFSSSDTDTQYF.

V gene TRBV7-9 combines with J gene TRBJ2-1, with 7 nucleotides matching TRBD2. V shed 8 bases, J shed 8 bases, and the junction held 9 bases outside the gene matches. The CDR3 length is 13 residues. CDR1 SEHNR and CDR2 FQNEAQ come from the germline V gene (reference sequence). The CDR3 nucleotides read TGTGCCAGCCAGCTGCGGGGGAGCGATGAGCAGTTCTTC. Translating gives CASQLRGSDEQFF.

This clonotype was detected a few times. V usage is TRBV11-2 and J usage is TRBJ2-1; tentatively, D is TRBD1 (6 bases). The V and J ends lost 7 bases and 0 bases respectively, with 10 bases between them. Germline CDR1 and CDR2: SGHAT and FQNNGV. CDR3 length: 14 residues. This CDR3 is CASKTGDSYNEQFF. In nucleotides, the CDR3 is TGTGCCAGCAAGACAGGAGACTCCTACAATGAGCAGTTCTTC.

In this sample, this clonotype turned up a few times. For the CDR3, the DNA is TGTGCCAGCAGCTTGAGGTCCTCCCACTACGAGCAGTACTTC. Its protein is CASSLRSSHYEQYF. The chain uses TRBV11-1 and TRBJ2-7; no firm D call. Deletions cut 3 bases from V and 3 bases from J, with 12 bases between. The CDR3 runs 14 residues. In germline, CDR1 is SGHAT, CDR2 FQDESV (reference sequence).

This chain joins TRBV12-3 or TRBV12-4 and TRBJ1-5; D is ambiguous. The CDR3 is made up of 17 amino acids. Trimming removed 0 bases from V and 0 bases from J, with 12 bases in between. The CDR3 loop is CASSLAEQTYSNQPQHF. The CDR3 DNA reads as TGTGCCAGCAGTTTAGCAGAACAGACTTATAGCAATCAGCCCCAGCATTTT.

V and J are TRBV5-5 and TRBJ1-3; no clear D. CDR3 length: 16 residues. Trimming stripped 3 bases from V and 0 bases from J, with 13 bases between. Germline CDR1 reads SGHKS; CDR2 reads YYEKEE (reference sequence). The CDR3 DNA follows: TGTGCCAGCAGCTCGGCCGGGTCTTACTCTGGAAACACCATATATTTT. Residues: CASSSAGSYSGNTIYF.

This clonotype was seen a few times. This chain uses TRBV24-1 with TRBJ1-4; D remains unclear. V dropped 11 bases and J dropped 0 bases, with 9 bases sitting between them. This CDR3 is 13 amino acids long. Germline V gene data show CDR1 as KGHDR and CDR2 as SFDVKD. The CDR3 DNA reads TGTGCCATTCAAGATGCAACTAATGAAAAACTGTTTTTT. Protein: CAIQDATNEKLFF.

The chain employs TRBV4-2 and TRBJ2-7, with D uncertain. The ends were cut back, 4 bases at V and 5 bases at J, with 15 bases in the middle. Germline V gene data show CDR1 as LGHNA and CDR2 as YNFKEQ. The CDR3 has 14 amino acids. CDR3 protein: CASSPGRVGDEQYF. In DNA form, the CDR3 reads TGTGCCAGCAGCCCGGGTCGGGTGGGCGACGAGCAGTACTTC.

The chain links TRBV12-3 or TRBV12-4 to TRBJ1-5, with D perhaps TRBD1 (6 bases). With 4 bases removed from V and 1 base from J, the gap between germline ends came to 11 bases. This CDR3 spans 15 amino acids. CDR3 region: CASSSQGISNQPQHF. The CDR3 DNA reads TGTGCCAGCAGTTCGCAGGGGATAAGCAATCAGCCCCAGCATTTT.

The CDR3 here is CASSLGDRGGETQYF. CDR3 nucleotide sequence: TGTGCCAGCAGCTTAGGGGACAGGGGTGGAGAGACCCAGTACTTC. The chain couples TRBV11-1 to TRBJ2-5, with TRBD1 matching 10 bases. Losses at the gene ends were 1 base for V and 4 bases for J; bases not matched to a gene: 3. This CDR3 spans 15 amino acids. In germline, CDR1 is SGHAT, CDR2 FQDESV (reference sequence). Full variable domain (missing parts from reference TRBV11-1 and TRBJ2-5): EAEVAQSPRYKITEKSQAVAFWCDPISGHATLYWYRQILGQGPELLVQFQDESVVDDSQLPKDRFSAERLKGVDSTLKIQPAELGDSAMYLCASSLGDRGGETQYFGPGTRLLVL.

This clonotype was observed a few times. The chain recombines TRBV5-1 with TRBJ2-1; D possibly corresponds to TRBD2 (6 bases). CDR1 is SGHRS and CDR2 is YFSETQ in the germline V gene. V was trimmed by 4 bases and J by 8 bases, leaving 13 bases between them. This CDR3 region has 13 residues. The CDR3 DNA follows: TGCGCCAGCAGCCATAAGGGAGGCGATGAGCAGTTCTTC. This gives the protein CASSHKGGDEQFF. Drawing the rest from reference TRBV5-1 and TRBJ2-1, the complete variable domain is KAGVTQTPRYLIKTRGQQVTLSCSPISGHRSVSWYQQTPGQGLQFLFEYFSETQRNKGNFPGRFSGRQFSNSRSEMNVSTLELGDSALYLCASSHKGGDEQFFGPGTRLTVL.

The chain uses TRBV10-3 and TRBJ2-7; 7 bases map to TRBD1. Germline CDR1 ENHRY, CDR2 SYGVKD. The J segment lost 5 bases and the V segment lost 6 bases, leaving 10 bases of the junction unmatched. This CDR3 spans 14 amino acids. In nucleotides, the CDR3 is TGTGCCATCAGCAGACAGGGTGCGTTAGACGAGCAGTACTTC. It is translated as CAISRQGALDEQYF.

The V gene is TRBV11-3, the J gene TRBJ1-4; D gene uncertain. V was cut by 7 bases and J by 2 bases, with 11 bases left in between. The CDR3 length is 14 residues. Per germline, CDR1 SGHNT and CDR2 YENEEA. Here the CDR3 reads CASTLGGTNEKLFF. The CDR3, as DNA: TGTGCCAGCACCCTTGGAGGGACTAATGAAAAACTGTTTTTT.

The chain carries TRBV19 and TRBJ1-1, with 8 bases aligning to TRBD1. V shed 4 bases and J 4 bases; nucleotides not matched to a gene: 5. The CDR3 totals 14 residues. Germline V gene lookup returns CDR1 LNHDA and CDR2 SQIVND (reference sequence). The CDR3 reads CASSTDRESTEAFF. The CDR3 nucleotides read TGTGCCAGTAGTACGGACAGGGAGAGCACTGAAGCTTTCTTT.

The chain joins TRBV19 to TRBJ1-6; perhaps TRBD1 as D (5 bases). The CDR3 totals 14 residues. The V gene lost 6 bases and the J gene lost 7 bases, with 13 bases spanning the gap. Germline V gene data show CDR1 as LNHDA and CDR2 as SQIVND (reference sequence). CDR3 sequence: CASSLQGYNSPLHF. The CDR3 DNA sequence: TGTGCCAGTAGCCTTCAGGGATACAATTCACCCCTCCACTTT. Full variable domain (missing parts from reference TRBV19 and TRBJ1-6): DGGITQSPKYLFRKEGQNVTLSCEQNLNHDAMYWYRQDPGQGLRLIYYSQIVNDFQKGDIAEGYSVSREKKESFPLTVTSAQKNPTAFYLCASSLQGYNSPLHFGNGTRLTVT.

The V gene is TRBV24-1, the J gene TRBJ2-2, with TRBD1 matching 9 bases. V lost 2 bases to trimming and J lost 3 bases; unmatched junction nucleotides: 6. Germline V gene sequence: CDR1 KGHDR, CDR2 SFDVKD. CDR3 length: 17 residues. CDR3 nucleotides: TGTGCCACCAGTGATTCGGGCCGGACAGGGGACACCGGGGAGCTGTTTTTT. It yields the protein CATSDSGRTGDTGELFF.

This clonotype was picked up a small number of times. The rearrangement links TRBV5-1 to TRBJ1-6; no definite D call. Germline CDR1 is SGHRS and CDR2 is YFSETQ. V was clipped by 0 bases and J by 7 bases, with 8 bases between them. The CDR3 covers 14 residues. CDR3 in amino acids: CASSLDSLNSPLHF. The CDR3 DNA follows: TGCGCCAGCAGCTTGGACAGTCTCAATTCACCCCTCCACTTT.

This clonotype has a handful of counts. The V call is TRBV6-5, the J call TRBJ2-5; the D gene could be TRBD1 or TRBD2 (5 bases each). The germline V gene has CDR1 MNHEY and CDR2 SVGAGI. V dropped 3 bases and J dropped 4 bases, with 15 bases sitting between them. CDR3 length equals 15 residues. CDR3 region: CASSYSRDQGETQYF. CDR3 DNA sequence: TGTGCCAGCAGTTATTCCCGGGACCAGGGAGAGACCCAGTACTTC.

The V and J genes are TRBV2 and TRBJ1-6; a possible D gene is TRBD1 (5 bases). CDR3 size: 14 residues. V lost 4 bases and J lost 10, with 14 bases in between. Per germline, CDR1 SNHLY and CDR2 FYNNEI. In DNA, the CDR3 is TGTGCCAGCAGTGGGTCAGGGATCGGGTCACCCCTCCACTTT. It encodes CASSGSGIGSPLHF.

The V gene is TRBV24-1, the J gene TRBJ2-3; 9 bases line up with TRBD1. The trim removed 0 bases at V and 3 bases at J, leaving 6 bases unmatched. The CDR3 is made up of 17 amino acids. CDR1 and CDR2 from the germline V gene are KGHDR and SFDVKD. The CDR3 nucleotides are TGTGCCACCAGTGATTTGTTTCGGGGACAGGGAACAGATACGCAGTATTTT. As protein: CATSDLFRGQGTDTQYF.

V gene TRBV20-1 combines with J gene TRBJ2-7, with TRBD1 identical over 9 bases. The CDR3 consists of 13 residues. CDR1 and CDR2 (germline): DFQATT, SNEGSKA (reference sequence). Unmatched junction bases numbered 7, after V lost 6 bases and J lost 4 bases. CDR3 DNA: TGCAGTGCCCGGGACAGGGAGTATTACGAGCAGTACTTC. Translated, it gives CSARDREYYEQYF.

This clonotype was found a few times. The gene calls are TRBV30 and TRBJ2-7, with 7 positions matching TRBD2. Germline V gene sequence: CDR1 GTSNPN, CDR2 SVGIG (reference sequence). V gave up 4 bases and J gave up 6 bases; unmatched junction bases: 12. The CDR3 runs to 14 residues. Here the CDR3 reads CAWKGIRTRPEQYF. The CDR3, as DNA: TGTGCCTGGAAAGGCATTCGGACTAGACCCGAGCAGTACTTC.

In its sample, this clonotype was seen once. V gene TRBV6-6 combines with J gene TRBJ2-7; the D gene is possibly TRBD1 (6 bases). The CDR3 has 15 amino acids. V was clipped by 3 bases and J by 0 bases, with 12 bases between them. CDR1 MNHNY and CDR2 SVGAGI come from the germline V gene (reference sequence). CDR3 in amino acids: CASSYWQDSSYEQYF. DNA of the CDR3: TGTGCCAGCAGTTATTGGCAGGACAGCTCCTACGAGCAGTACTTC.

V is TRBV24-1 and J is TRBJ2-3; 8 nucleotides agree with TRBD2. Germline V gene lookup returns CDR1 KGHDR and CDR2 SFDVKD. The V gene end was trimmed by 4 bases and the J gene end by 8 bases; junction bases not matched to a gene: 10. The CDR3 is 15 residues long. The CDR3 region is CATSDPGTSTGTQYF. Here the CDR3 DNA reads TGTGCCACCAGTGACCCGGGGACTAGTACGGGTACGCAGTATTTT.

The V call is TRBV7-8, the J call TRBJ2-7; D unclear. Trimming left V 4 bases short and J 6 bases short, with 16 bases between. Germline V gene sequence: CDR1 SGHVS, CDR2 FQNEAQ. CDR3 length: 14 residues. CDR3 nucleotide sequence: TGTGCCAGCAGCTACGCTTCTGTGGGTGGCGAGCAGTACTTC. This translates into CASSYASVGGEQYF.

This clonotype has a handful of counts. The V and J genes are TRBV29-1 and TRBJ2-5; 10 positions agree with TRBD2. CDR3 length: 14 residues. Trimming cost V 0 bases and J 4 bases; bases outside gene matches: 2. CDR1 and CDR2 (germline): SQVTM, ANQGSEA. In DNA form, the CDR3 reads TGCAGCGTTGAAGATTCTAGCGGGAGAGAGACCCAGTACTTC. Its protein is CSVEDSSGRETQYF.

CDR3 region: CASSFSGQGADQYF. CDR3 sequence (DNA): TGTGCCAGCAGCTTTTCGGGACAGGGAGCCGATCAGTACTTC. The chain joins TRBV7-9 to TRBJ2-7; 9 bases are shared with TRBD1. The CDR3 is made up of 14 amino acids. With V trimmed by 3 bases and J by 10 bases, 10 bases remained unmatched. The germline V gene encodes CDR1 SEHNR and CDR2 FQNEAQ (reference sequence).

This clonotype was seen only a few times. The chain uses TRBV9 and TRBJ2-7, with 11 bases identical to TRBD1. The CDR3 is 17 residues long. V lost 4 bases, J lost 4 bases, and 13 bases stayed unmatched. Germline CDR1 reads SGDLS; CDR2 reads YYNGEE. The CDR3 sequence is CASSPRLSGTGGYEQYF. CDR3 nucleotides: TGTGCCAGCAGCCCAAGACTTTCCGGGACAGGGGGTTACGAGCAGTACTTC.